This T cell receptor beta chain was documented in a study of blood T cell repertoires in COVID-19. Study-level background: From the United States, Italy and Spain came samples of acute and convalescent COVID-19. PBMCs, B-cell-depleted T cells, or T cells provided the cDNA or gDNA that made up the material.

Original data processing: The authors estimated nucleated cell counts from reference gene primer amplification. This table comes from immunoSEQ multiplex PCR, and its TCRdb copy is limited to in-frame clones, with some not included. That table furnishes V, J and clone size, whereas the DNA furnished D and trimming. The data show roughly 100,000 clones, 88% seen once. Recruited during active infection, patients (from Seattle) were subsequently followed longitudinally. Sequenced: peripheral blood. The source of this sequence is a man aged 50 to 60 with COVID-19, enrolled during active disease.

The CDR3 sequence is CASSFTDSSYNSPLHF. CDR3 bases: TGTGCCAGCAGCTTTACGGACAGCTCCTATAATTCACCCCTCCACTTT. The chain has TRBV11-1 and TRBJ1-6; possibly TRBD1 for D (6 bases). The CDR3 extends over 16 amino acids. In germline, CDR1 is SGHAT, CDR2 FQDESV (reference sequence). V lost 3 bases, J lost 0 bases, and 9 bases lay in between.